This T cell receptor (beta chain) was obtained from a study of early T cells in non-severe SARS-CoV-2 infection. Study observations and caveats: VDJdb matches were skewed toward anti-spike CD8 T cell responses.

Regarding this clonotype: Its antigen is not known.

Researchers attached unique molecular identifiers to individual cDNA molecules. TCRdb processed the 5' RACE reads anew with MiXCR; each CDR3 protein has one entry. The sample contains 40,000 or so distinct CDR3 sequences, approximately 6% of which appear only once. The CDR3 has 14 residues. The V gene's germline CDR1 is MDHEN and CDR2 SYDVKM. The trim removed 5 bases at V and 4 bases at J, leaving 5 bases unmatched. J is TRBJ2-3 and V is TRBV28; the match to TRBD1 covers 8 bases. This receptor was identified in an adult who was a healthcare worker with PCR-confirmed SARS-CoV-2 infection or an uninfected control (not recorded which). Material for sequencing was whole blood. In nucleotides, the CDR3 is TGTGCCAGCAGTACAAACAGGGGGTCAGATACGCAGTATTTT. This encodes CASSTNRGSDTQYF. Combining the CDR3 with reference TRBV28 and TRBJ2-3 gives the whole variable domain DVKVTQSSRYLVKRTGEKVFLECVQDMDHENMFWYRQDPGLGLRLIYFSYDVKMKEKGDIPEGYSVSREKKERFSLILESASTNQTSMYLCASSTNRGSDTQYFGPGTRLTVL.